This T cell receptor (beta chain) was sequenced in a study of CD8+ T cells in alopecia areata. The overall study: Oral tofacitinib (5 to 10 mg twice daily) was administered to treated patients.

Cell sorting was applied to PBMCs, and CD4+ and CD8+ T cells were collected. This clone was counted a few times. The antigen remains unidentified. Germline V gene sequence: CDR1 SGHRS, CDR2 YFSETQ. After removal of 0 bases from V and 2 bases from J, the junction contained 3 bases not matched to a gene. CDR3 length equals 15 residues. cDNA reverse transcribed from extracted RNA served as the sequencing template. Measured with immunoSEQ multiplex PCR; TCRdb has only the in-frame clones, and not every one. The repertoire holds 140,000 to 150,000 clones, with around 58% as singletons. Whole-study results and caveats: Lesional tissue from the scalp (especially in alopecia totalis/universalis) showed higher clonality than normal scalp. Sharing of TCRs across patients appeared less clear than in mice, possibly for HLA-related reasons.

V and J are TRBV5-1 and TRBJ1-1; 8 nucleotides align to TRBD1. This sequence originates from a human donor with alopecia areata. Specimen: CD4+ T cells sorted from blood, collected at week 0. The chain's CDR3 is CASSLDQGANTEAFF. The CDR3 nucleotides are TGCGCCAGCAGCTTGGACCAGGGGGCCAACACTGAAGCTTTCTTT.